Listed below are T cell receptor beta chains from one sample, sequenced in a study of T cells in Graves' hyperthyroidism and ophthalmopathy. TCRdb re-called the multiplex PCR reads with MiXCR, one entry per CDR3 protein. The sample records roughly 800,000 distinct CDR3 sequences, over 35% being singletons. The sequencing sample was made of blood. These TCRs come from a man in his late teens or twenties with Graves' hyperthyroidism. Each CDR3 is given with its conserved first and last residue. The D gene is left open where the match is weak. Clone size is stated in some rows and not others, as once, few, many or a class when expanded.

CDR3 protein | CDR3 DNA | clone size | D gene | J gene | V gene
CASSPSGAAGSEQYF | TGTGCCAGTAGTCCCTCGGGGGCAGCAGGTTCCGAGCAGTACTTC | - | - | TRBJ2-7 | TRBV19
CATSDPRSGKTYEQYF | TGTGCCACCAGTGATCCGCGTAGCGGGAAAACCTACGAGCAGTACTTC | - | TRBD2 | TRBJ2-7 | TRBV24-1
CASSATTGAIYPNSPLHF | TGTGCCAGCAGCGCCACGACAGGGGCAATCTACCCAAATTCACCCCTCCACTTT | - | TRBD1 | TRBJ1-6 | TRBV7-8
CSVTQDYEQYF | TGCAGCGTTACCCAGGACTACGAGCAGTACTTC | many | - | TRBJ2-7 | TRBV29-1
CASGLVAGNYEQYF | TGTGCCAGCGGGCTGGTTGCGGGTAACTACGAGCAGTACTTC | few | - | TRBJ2-7 | TRBV10-3
CASRPSPIYEQYF | TGTGCCAGCAGACCTTCACCCATCTACGAGCAGTACTTC | - | - | TRBJ2-7 | TRBV7-9
CASSSGTGGAFF | TGTGCCAGCAGTTCAGGGACAGGGGGAGCTTTCTTT | - | TRBD1 | TRBJ1-1 | TRBV7-9
CASSADPGTGTYEQYF | TGTGCCAGCAGCGCGGACCCCGGGACGGGAACCTACGAGCAGTACTTC | - | - | TRBJ2-7 | TRBV6-1
CASSGGQNEKLFF | TGTGCCAGCAGTGGGGGGCAGAATGAAAAACTGTTTTTT | few | - | TRBJ1-4 | TRBV2
CASSQDPDSYEQYF | TGTGCCAGCAGCCAAGATCCGGACTCCTACGAGCAGTACTTC | - | - | TRBJ2-7 | TRBV4-2
CASSLWGQGYEQYF | TGCGCCAGCAGCTTGTGGGGACAGGGATACGAGCAGTACTTC | many | TRBD1 | TRBJ2-7 | TRBV5-1
CASVQEANVLTF | TGTGCCAGCGTTCAGGAGGCCAACGTCCTGACTTTC | few | - | TRBJ2-6 | TRBV2
CASSLHPVNTEAFF | TGTGCCAGCAGCTTACACCCTGTGAACACTGAAGCTTTCTTT | many | - | TRBJ1-1 | TRBV7-2
CASSVSFQGRNEQYF | TGTGCCAGCAGCGTCTCATTTCAGGGGCGGAACGAGCAGTACTTC | - | - | TRBJ2-7 | TRBV9
CASSLIVTGSTAFF | TGTGCCAGCAGCTTAATTGTCACAGGGTCTACGGCTTTCTTT | - | - | TRBJ1-1 | TRBV9
CATSDSRGTSEQETQYF | TGTGCCACCAGTGATTCCCGGGGTACGAGTGAACAAGAGACCCAGTACTTC | many | - | TRBJ2-5 | TRBV24-1
CASSFLRAGANVLTF | TGTGCCAGCAGCTTCCTCAGGGCTGGGGCCAACGTCCTGACTTTC | few | - | TRBJ2-6 | TRBV7-2
CASSSQTGTAYTGANVLTF | TGTGCCAGCAGCTCTCAAACCGGGACAGCCTATACTGGGGCCAACGTCCTGACTTTC | many | TRBD1 | TRBJ2-6 | TRBV7-6
CASSSADRGQDEQYF | TGTGCCAGCAGCTCAGCGGACAGGGGCCAGGACGAGCAGTACTTC | - | TRBD1 | TRBJ2-7 | TRBV7-8
CASSIDRGSFF | TGTGCCAGCAGTATCGACAGGGGGTCTTTCTTT | - | TRBD1 | TRBJ1-1 | TRBV2
CASSVTGLGDTEAFF | TGTGCCAGCAGCGTTACAGGGCTCGGCGACACTGAAGCTTTCTTT | - | - | TRBJ1-1 | TRBV9
CASSHAGGANVLTF | TGTGCCAGCAGCCACGCGGGAGGGGCCAACGTCCTGACTTTC | many | - | TRBJ2-6 | TRBV7-3
CASSPRVKTQYF | TGTGCCAGCAGTCCAAGGGTTAAGACCCAGTACTTC | few | - | TRBJ2-5 | TRBV12-3/TRBV12-4
CASSLEVGFSYEQYF | TGTGCCAGCAGCTTAGAGGTGGGGTTTTCCTACGAGCAGTACTTC | - | - | TRBJ2-7 | TRBV7-2
CASPDSNTEAFF | TGTGCCAGCCCCGACTCAAACACTGAAGCTTTCTTT | once | - | TRBJ1-1 | TRBV25-1
CASTTGHSGNTIYF | TGTGCCAGCACGACCGGACACTCTGGAAACACCATATATTTT | few | - | TRBJ1-3 | TRBV19
CSARDDDSGRDYSYEQYF | TGCAGTGCTAGAGATGATGATAGCGGGAGGGATTATTCCTACGAGCAGTACTTC | - | TRBD2 | TRBJ2-7 | TRBV20-1
CASSRDRGVNTEAFF | TGTGCCAGCAGCAGGGACAGGGGTGTTAACACTGAAGCTTTCTTT | - | TRBD1 | TRBJ1-1 | TRBV12-3/TRBV12-4
CASSLHMNEETQYF | TGTGCCAGCAGCTTACATATGAATGAGGAGACCCAGTACTTC | few | - | TRBJ2-5 | TRBV11-3
CASGLGDRGQTQYF | TGTGCCAGCGGCTTAGGGGACAGGGGTCAGACCCAGTACTTC | few | TRBD1 | TRBJ2-5 | TRBV9
CASSLTPSKEPQHF | TGCGCCAGCAGCTTGACCCCCTCTAAGGAGCCCCAGCATTTT | - | - | TRBJ1-5 | TRBV5-1
CASSVERTKGEQYF | TGTGCCAGCAGCGTAGAGAGGACTAAGGGCGAGCAGTACTTC | - | - | TRBJ2-7 | TRBV9
CASSQTQIPSYEQYF | TGTGCCAGCAGTCAAACGCAGATTCCCTCCTACGAGCAGTACTTC | few | - | TRBJ2-7 | TRBV2
CASSQSKLAGSYGYTF | TGTGCCAGCAGCCAATCGAAATTAGCAGGGTCCTATGGCTACACCTTC | - | - | TRBJ1-2 | TRBV16
CASSPTGGTPLHF | TGTGCCAGCAGCCCGACAGGGGGGACGCCCCTCCACTTT | many | TRBD1 | TRBJ1-6 | TRBV7-3
CASSVAPSTEAFF | TGTGCCAGCAGCGTAGCCCCCAGCACTGAAGCTTTCTTT | - | - | TRBJ1-1 | TRBV9
CASSTGAYNSPLHF | TGTGCCAGCAGCACGGGGGCTTATAATTCACCCCTCCACTTT | - | - | TRBJ1-6 | TRBV7-9
CASSPLGGQGDGYTF | TGCGCCAGCAGCCCCCTGGGGGGCCAGGGGGATGGCTACACCTTC | - | TRBD1 | TRBJ1-2 | TRBV5-1
CASSLGAGDQETQYF | TGTGCCAGCTCTTTGGGAGCGGGAGACCAAGAGACCCAGTACTTC | few | TRBD2 | TRBJ2-5 | TRBV6-5
CASSYSRVGEQYF | TGTGCCAGCAGTTACTCCCGAGTCGGGGAGCAGTACTTC | - | - | TRBJ2-7 | TRBV6-5
CAGSDRDRGEKLFF | TGCGCCGGCAGCGACCGGGACAGAGGGGAAAAACTGTTTTTT | - | TRBD1 | TRBJ1-4 | TRBV5-1
CASSRPPGTLSYEQYF | TGTGCCAGCAGCCGACCTCCCGGGACTCTGTCCTACGAGCAGTACTTC | few | - | TRBJ2-7 | TRBV10-3
CASGLGLDEQYF | TGTGCCAGCGGCTTAGGTTTGGACGAGCAGTACTTC | few | - | TRBJ2-7 | TRBV7-9
CASSLIQKYGYTF | TGTGCCAGTAGTCTGATCCAGAAATATGGCTACACCTTC | - | - | TRBJ1-2 | TRBV19
CSGDRINEKLFF | TGCAGCGGGGACAGGATTAATGAAAAACTGTTTTTT | - | TRBD1 | TRBJ1-4 | TRBV29-1
CASSSLITEAFF | TGTGCCAGCAGTAGTTTGATAACTGAAGCTTTCTTT | few | - | TRBJ1-1 | TRBV12-3/TRBV12-4
CSARDWAGTEQYF | TGCAGTGCTAGAGATTGGGCAGGGACCGAGCAGTACTTC | many | - | TRBJ2-7 | TRBV20-1
CASSYQGIGYTF | TGTGCCAGCAGTTACCAGGGTATAGGCTACACCTTC | - | - | TRBJ1-2 | TRBV12-3/TRBV12-4
CSGDEQYF | TGCAGCGGGGATGAGCAGTACTTC | - | - | TRBJ2-7 | TRBV29-1
CASNRGYGYTF | TGTGCCAGTAATAGGGGCTATGGCTACACCTTC | - | - | TRBJ1-2 | TRBV19
CASSSASGQGKNQPQHF | TGTGCCAGCAGTTCCGCCTCGGGACAGGGGAAAAATCAGCCCCAGCATTTT | once | TRBD1 | TRBJ1-5 | TRBV10-3
CASSEAEGTAFF | TGTGCCAGCAGTGAAGCGGAGGGGACAGCTTTCTTT | - | - | TRBJ1-1 | TRBV2